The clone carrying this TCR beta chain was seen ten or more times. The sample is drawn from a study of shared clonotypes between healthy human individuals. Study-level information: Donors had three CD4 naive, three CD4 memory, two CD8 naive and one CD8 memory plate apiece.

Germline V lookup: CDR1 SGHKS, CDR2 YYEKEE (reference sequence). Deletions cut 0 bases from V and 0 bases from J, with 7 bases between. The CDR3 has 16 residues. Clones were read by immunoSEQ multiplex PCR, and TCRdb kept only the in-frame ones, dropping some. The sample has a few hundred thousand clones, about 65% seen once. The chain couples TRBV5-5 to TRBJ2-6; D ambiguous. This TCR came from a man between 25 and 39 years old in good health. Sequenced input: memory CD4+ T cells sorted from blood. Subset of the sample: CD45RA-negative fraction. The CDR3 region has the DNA TGTGCCAGCAGCTTGGCGGAGCTCTCTGGGGCCAACGTCCTGACTTTC. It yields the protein CASSLAELSGANVLTF.